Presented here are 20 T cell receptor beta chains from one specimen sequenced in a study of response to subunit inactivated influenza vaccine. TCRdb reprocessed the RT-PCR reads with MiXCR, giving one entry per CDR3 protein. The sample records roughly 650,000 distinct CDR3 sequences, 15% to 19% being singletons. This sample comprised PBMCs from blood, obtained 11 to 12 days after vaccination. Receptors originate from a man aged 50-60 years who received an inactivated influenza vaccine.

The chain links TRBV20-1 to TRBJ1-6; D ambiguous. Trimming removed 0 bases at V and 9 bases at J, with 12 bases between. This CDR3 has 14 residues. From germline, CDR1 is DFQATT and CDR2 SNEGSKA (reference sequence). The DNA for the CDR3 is TGCAGTGCTAGAGATAGGTACAATCTTTCACCCCTCCACTTT. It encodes CSARDRYNLSPLHF.

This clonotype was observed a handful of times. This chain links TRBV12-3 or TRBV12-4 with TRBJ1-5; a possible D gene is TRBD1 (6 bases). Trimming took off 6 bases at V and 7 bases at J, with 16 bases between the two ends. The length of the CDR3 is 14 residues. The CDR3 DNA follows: TGTGCCAGCAGCGAAACGGGGGGGCCACAGCCCCAGCATTTT. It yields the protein CASSETGGPQPQHF.

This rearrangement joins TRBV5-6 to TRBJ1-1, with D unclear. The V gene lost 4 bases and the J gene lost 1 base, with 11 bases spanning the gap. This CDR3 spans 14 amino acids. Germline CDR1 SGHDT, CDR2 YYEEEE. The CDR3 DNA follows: TGTGCCAGCAGCCCCGGCAGGCCGAACACTGAAGCTTTCTTT. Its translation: CASSPGRPNTEAFF.

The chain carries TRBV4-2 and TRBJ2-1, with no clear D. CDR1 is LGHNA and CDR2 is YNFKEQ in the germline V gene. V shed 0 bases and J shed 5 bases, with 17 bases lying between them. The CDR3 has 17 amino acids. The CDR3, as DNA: TGTGCCAGCAGCCAAGATATTTCGGCTAGTCTCGACAATGAGCAGTTCTTC. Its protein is CASSQDISASLDNEQFF.

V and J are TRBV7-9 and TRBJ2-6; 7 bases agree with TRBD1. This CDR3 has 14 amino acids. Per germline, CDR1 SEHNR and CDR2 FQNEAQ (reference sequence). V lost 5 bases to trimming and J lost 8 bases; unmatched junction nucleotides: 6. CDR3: CASSLGQATNVLTF. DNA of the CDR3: TGTGCCAGCAGCCTCGGACAGGCGACCAACGTCCTGACTTTC.

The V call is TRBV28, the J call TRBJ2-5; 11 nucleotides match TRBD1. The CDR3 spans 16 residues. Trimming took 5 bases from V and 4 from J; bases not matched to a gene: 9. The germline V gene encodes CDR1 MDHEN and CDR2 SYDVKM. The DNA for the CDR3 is TGTGCCAGCAGTCCATCGGGACAGGGGGGAGGAGAGACCCAGTACTTC. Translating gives CASSPSGQGGGETQYF.

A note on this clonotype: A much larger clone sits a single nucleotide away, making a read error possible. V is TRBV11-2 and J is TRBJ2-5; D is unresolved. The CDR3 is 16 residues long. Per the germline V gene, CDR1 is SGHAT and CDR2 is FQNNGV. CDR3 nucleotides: TGTGCCGGCAGCTTACCTCCCGGGCAGCTGCAAGAGACCCAGTACTTC. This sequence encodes CAGSLPPGQLQETQYF.

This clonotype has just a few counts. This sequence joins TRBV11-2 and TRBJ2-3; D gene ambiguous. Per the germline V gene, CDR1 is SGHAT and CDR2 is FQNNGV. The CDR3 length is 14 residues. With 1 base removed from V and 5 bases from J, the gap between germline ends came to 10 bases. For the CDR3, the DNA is TGTGCCAGCAGCTTAGGGCACGGCGGAGATACGCAGTATTTT. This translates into CASSLGHGGDTQYF.

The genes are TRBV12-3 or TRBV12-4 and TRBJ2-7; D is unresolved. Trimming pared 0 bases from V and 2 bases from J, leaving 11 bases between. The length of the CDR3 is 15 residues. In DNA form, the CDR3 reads TGTGCCAGCAGTTTAGCGTTGGCAGCAGCCTACGAGCAGTACTTC. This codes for CASSLALAAAYEQYF.

The CDR3 loop is CASPSWGLTDTQYF. CDR3 nucleotide sequence: TGTGCCAGCCCTAGTTGGGGCCTCACAGATACGCAGTATTTT. The chain carries TRBV2 and TRBJ2-3, with D tentatively TRBD1 (5 bases). The CDR3 contains 14 residues. Germline V gene lookup returns CDR1 SNHLY and CDR2 FYNNEI. Trimming took 8 bases from V and 2 from J, leaving 14 bases between them.

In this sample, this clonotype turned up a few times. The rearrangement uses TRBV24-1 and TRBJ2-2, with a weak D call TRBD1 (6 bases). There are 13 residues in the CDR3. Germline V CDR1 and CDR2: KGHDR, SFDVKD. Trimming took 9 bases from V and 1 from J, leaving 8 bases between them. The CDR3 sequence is CATGTRNTGELFF. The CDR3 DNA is TGTGCCACCGGGACAAGGAACACCGGGGAGCTGTTTTTT.

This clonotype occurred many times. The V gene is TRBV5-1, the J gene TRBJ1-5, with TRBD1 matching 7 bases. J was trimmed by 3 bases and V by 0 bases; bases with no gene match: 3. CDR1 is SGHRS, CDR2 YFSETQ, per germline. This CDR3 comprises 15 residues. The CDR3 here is CASSLETGLNQPQHF. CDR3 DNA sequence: TGCGCCAGCAGCTTGGAGACAGGGCTCAATCAGCCCCAGCATTTT.

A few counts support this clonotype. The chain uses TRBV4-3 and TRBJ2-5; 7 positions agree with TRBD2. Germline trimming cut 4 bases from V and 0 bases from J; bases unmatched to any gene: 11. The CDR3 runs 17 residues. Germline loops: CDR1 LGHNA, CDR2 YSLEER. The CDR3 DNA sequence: TGCGCCAGCAGCCCTGGGAGCGGGACCAAGTACCAAGAGACCCAGTACTTC. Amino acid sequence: CASSPGSGTKYQETQYF.

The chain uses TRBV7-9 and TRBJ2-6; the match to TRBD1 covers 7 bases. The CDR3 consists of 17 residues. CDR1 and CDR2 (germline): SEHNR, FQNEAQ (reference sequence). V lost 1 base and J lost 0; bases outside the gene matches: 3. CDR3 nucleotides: TGTGCCAGCAGCTTAGACAGGGGCTTCTCTGGGGCCAACGTCCTGACTTTC. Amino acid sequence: CASSLDRGFSGANVLTF. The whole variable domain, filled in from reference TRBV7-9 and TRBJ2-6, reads DTGVSQNPRHKITKRGQNVTFRCDPISEHNRLYWYRQTLGQGPEFLTYFQNEAQLEKSRLLSDRFSAERPKGSFSTLEIQRTEQGDSAMYLCASSLDRGFSGANVLTFGAGSRLTVL.

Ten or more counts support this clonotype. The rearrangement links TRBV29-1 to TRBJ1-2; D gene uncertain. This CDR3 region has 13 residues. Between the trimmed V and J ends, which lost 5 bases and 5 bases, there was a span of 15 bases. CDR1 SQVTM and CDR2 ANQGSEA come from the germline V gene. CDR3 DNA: TGCAGCGTTAGCCTTCGGCTAGGGTATGGCTACACCTTC. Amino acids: CSVSLRLGYGYTF.

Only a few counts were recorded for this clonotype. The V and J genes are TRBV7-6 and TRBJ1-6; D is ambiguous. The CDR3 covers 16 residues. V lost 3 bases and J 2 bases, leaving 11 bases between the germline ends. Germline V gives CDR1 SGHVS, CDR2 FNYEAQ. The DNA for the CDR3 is TGTGCCAGCAGCTTGACCGGACCGACCTATAATTCACCCCTCCACTTT. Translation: CASSLTGPTYNSPLHF.

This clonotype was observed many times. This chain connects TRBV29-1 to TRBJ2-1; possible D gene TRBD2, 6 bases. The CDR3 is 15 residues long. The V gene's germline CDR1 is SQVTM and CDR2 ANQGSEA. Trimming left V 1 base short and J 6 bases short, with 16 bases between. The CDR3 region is CSVEVGSRPSNEQFF. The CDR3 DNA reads TGCAGCGTTGAAGTCGGGAGCCGGCCGTCCAATGAGCAGTTCTTC.

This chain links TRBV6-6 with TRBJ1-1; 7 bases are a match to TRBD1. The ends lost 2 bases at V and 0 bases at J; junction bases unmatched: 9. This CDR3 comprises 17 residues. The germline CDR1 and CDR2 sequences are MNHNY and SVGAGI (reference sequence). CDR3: CASSYHTTTGVNTEAFF. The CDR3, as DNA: TGTGCCAGCAGTTACCACACTACAACAGGGGTGAACACTGAAGCTTTCTTT.

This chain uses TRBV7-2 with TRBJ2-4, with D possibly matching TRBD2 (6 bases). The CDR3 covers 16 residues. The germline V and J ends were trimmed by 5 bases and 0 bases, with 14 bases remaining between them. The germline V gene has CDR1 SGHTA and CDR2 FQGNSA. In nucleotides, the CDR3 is TGTGCCAGCAGCCCTAGGGCGGGGCTAGCCAAAAACATTCAGTACTTC. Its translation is CASSPRAGLAKNIQYF.

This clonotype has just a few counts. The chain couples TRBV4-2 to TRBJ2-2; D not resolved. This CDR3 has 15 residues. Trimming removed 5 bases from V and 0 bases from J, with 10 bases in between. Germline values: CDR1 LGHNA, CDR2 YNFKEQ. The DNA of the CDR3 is TGTGCCAGCAGCGCCCTCGGCGCGAACACCGGGGAGCTGTTTTTT. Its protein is CASSALGANTGELFF.